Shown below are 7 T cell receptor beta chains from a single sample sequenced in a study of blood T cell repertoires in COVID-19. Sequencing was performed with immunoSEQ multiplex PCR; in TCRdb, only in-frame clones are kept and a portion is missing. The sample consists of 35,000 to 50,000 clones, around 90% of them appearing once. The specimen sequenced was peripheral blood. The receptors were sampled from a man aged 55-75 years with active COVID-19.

CDR3 loop: CASSGTMAGGYNEQFF. DNA of the CDR3: TGTGCCAGCAGTGGTACTATGGCGGGGGGTTACAATGAGCAGTTCTTC. The rearrangement uses TRBV6-1 and TRBJ2-1, with 8 nucleotides matching TRBD2. CDR3 length: 16 amino acids. CDR1 and CDR2 from the germline V gene are MNHNS and SASEGT. V dropped 4 bases and J dropped 4; count of bases not matched to a gene: 9.

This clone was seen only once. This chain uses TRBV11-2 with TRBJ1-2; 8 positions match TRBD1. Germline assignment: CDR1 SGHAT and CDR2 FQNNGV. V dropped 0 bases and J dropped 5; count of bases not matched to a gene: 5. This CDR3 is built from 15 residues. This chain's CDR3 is CASSLETGVGYGYTF. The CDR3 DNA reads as TGTGCCAGCAGCTTAGAGACAGGGGTTGGATATGGCTACACCTTC.

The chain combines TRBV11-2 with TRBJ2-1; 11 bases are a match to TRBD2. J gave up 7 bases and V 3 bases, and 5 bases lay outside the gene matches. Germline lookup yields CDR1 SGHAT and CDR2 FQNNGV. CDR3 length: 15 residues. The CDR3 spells CASSFSGRGLNEQFF. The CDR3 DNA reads TGTGCCAGCAGCTTTAGCGGGAGGGGGTTGAATGAGCAGTTCTTC. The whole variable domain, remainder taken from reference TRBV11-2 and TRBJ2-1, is EAGVAQSPRYKIIEKRQSVAFWCNPISGHATLYWYQQILGQGPKLLIQFQNNGVVDDSQLPKDRFSAERLKGVDSTLKIQPAKLEDSAVYLCASSFSGRGLNEQFFGPGTRLTVL.

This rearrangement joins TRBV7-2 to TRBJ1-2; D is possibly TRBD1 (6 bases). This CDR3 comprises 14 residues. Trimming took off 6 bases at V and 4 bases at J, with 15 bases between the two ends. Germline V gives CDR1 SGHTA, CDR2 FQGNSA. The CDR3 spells CASSRTDNSYGYTF. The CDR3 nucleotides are TGTGCCAGCAGTAGGACAGACAACTCCTATGGCTACACCTTC. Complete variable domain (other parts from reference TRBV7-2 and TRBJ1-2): GAGVSQSPSNKVTEKGKDVELRCDPISGHTALYWYRQSLGQGLEFLIYFQGNSAPDKSGLPSDRFSAERTGGSVSTLTIQRTQQEDSAVYLCASSRTDNSYGYTFGSGTRLTVV.

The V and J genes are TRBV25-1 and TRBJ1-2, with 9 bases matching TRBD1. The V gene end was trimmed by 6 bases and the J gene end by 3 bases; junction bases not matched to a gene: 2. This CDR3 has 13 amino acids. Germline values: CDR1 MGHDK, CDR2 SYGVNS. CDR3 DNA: TGTGCCAGCAGAAGGACAGGGGACTATGGCTACACCTTC. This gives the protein CASRRTGDYGYTF.

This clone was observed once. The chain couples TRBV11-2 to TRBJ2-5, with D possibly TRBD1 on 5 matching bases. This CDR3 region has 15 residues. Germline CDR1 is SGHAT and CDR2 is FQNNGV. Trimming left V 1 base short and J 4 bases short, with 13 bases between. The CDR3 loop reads CASSLAAFGAETQYF. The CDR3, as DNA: TGTGCCAGCAGCTTAGCGGCTTTTGGGGCAGAGACCCAGTACTTC.

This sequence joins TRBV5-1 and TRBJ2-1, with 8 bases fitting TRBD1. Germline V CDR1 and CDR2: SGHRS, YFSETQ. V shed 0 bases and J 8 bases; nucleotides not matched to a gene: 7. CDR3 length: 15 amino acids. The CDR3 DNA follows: TGCGCCAGCAGCTTGGCGACTCAGGGGGCAGATGAGCAGTTCTTC. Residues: CASSLATQGADEQFF.